This T cell receptor (beta chain) was sequenced in a study of T-cell reconstitution after alpha-beta-depleted transplantation in children. General study results and limits: There were reportedly several hundred expanded graft clones from which alpha-beta T cells came about two months after transplant.

On this clonotype itself: Its antigen is unknown.

TCRbeta library construction was performed incorporating unique molecular identifiers. One entry per CDR3 protein, called by TCRdb with MiXCR from the PCR reads. The sample consists of 250,000 to 400,000 distinct CDR3 sequences, 20% to 30% of them appearing once. The TCR sequence derives from a male patient aged 5 to 17 who had a stem cell transplant for acute lymphoblastic leukemia, so the T cells may come from the graft donor. The specimen comprised PBMCs, mostly from graft donor cells, sampled 180 days after TCRalphabeta/CD19-depleted stem cell transplant.

Here the CDR3 DNA reads TGCAGTGCTACCCGGGACACCTTCTACGAGCAGTACTTC. Its protein is CSATRDTFYEQYF. This chain links TRBV20-1 with TRBJ2-7, with D perhaps TRBD1 (6 bases). The CDR3 is made up of 13 amino acids. Trimming stripped 4 bases from V and 3 bases from J, with 13 bases between. Germline CDR1 DFQATT, CDR2 SNEGSKA (reference sequence).